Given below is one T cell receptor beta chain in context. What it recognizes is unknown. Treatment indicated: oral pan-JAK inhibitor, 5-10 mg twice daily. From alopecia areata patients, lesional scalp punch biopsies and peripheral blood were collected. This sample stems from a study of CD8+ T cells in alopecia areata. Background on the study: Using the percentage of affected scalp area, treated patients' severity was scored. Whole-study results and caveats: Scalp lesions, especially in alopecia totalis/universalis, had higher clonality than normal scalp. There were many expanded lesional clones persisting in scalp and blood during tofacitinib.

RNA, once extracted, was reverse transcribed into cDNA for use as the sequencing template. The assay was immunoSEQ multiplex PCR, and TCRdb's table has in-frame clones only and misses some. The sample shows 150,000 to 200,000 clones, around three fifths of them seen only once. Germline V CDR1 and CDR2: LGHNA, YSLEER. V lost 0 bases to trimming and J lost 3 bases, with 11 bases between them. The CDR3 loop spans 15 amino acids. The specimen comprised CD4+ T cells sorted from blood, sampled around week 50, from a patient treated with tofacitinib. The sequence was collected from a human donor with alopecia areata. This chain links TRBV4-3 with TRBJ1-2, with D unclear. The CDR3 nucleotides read TGCGCCAGCAGCCAAGAAGTGAGGGTTGACTATGGCTACACCTTC. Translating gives CASSQEVRVDYGYTF.